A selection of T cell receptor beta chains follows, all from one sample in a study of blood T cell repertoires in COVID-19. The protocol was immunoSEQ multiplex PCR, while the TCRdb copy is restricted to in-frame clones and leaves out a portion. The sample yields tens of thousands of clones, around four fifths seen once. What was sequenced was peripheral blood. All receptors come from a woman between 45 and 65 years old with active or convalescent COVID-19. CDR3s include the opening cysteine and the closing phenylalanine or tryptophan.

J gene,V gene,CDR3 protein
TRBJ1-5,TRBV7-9,CASSSGQGYSNQPQHF
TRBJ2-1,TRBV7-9,CASSWLVLYNEQFF
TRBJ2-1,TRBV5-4,CASSLTPDSHEQFF
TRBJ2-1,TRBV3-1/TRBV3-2,CASSQDRLAGGKSSYNEQFF
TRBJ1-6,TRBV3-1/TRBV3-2,CASSQAGRYSPLHF
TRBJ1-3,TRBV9,CASSVGHSGNTIYF
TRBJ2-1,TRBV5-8,CASSPEAPQFF
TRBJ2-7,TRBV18,CASSSDSRFRENGYEQYF
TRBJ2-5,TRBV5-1,CASSLGDSPGETQYF
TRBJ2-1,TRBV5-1,CASSLRFSTANSYNEQFF
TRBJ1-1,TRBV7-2,CASSPYMNTEAFF
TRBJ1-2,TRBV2,CASRETRAGGYTF
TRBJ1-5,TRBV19,CASTLTFGNQPQHF
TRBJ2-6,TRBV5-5,CASSSVDNSGANVLTF
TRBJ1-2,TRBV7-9,CASSLDRAGYGYTF
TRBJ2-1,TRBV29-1,CSVCRDSSYNEQFF
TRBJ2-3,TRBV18,CASSPRTSGNTDTQYF
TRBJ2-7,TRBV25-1,CASSDRLAGGYEQYF
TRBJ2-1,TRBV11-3,CASSLKSRLAEQFF
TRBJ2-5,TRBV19,CASSQDRAKTQYF
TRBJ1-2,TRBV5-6,CASSSSSGAWGGYTF
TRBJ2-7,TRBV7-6,CASSLEQGVSYEQYF
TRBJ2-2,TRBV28,CASSFLGGFNTGELFF
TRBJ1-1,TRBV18,CASSPYTWTRNTEAFF
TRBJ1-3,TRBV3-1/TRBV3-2,CASSQGGGPGNTIYF
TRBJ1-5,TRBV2,CASRFTGGDNQPQHF
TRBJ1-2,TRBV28,CASSIMKEIYTF
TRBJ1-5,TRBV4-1,CASSQEGQGANQPQHF